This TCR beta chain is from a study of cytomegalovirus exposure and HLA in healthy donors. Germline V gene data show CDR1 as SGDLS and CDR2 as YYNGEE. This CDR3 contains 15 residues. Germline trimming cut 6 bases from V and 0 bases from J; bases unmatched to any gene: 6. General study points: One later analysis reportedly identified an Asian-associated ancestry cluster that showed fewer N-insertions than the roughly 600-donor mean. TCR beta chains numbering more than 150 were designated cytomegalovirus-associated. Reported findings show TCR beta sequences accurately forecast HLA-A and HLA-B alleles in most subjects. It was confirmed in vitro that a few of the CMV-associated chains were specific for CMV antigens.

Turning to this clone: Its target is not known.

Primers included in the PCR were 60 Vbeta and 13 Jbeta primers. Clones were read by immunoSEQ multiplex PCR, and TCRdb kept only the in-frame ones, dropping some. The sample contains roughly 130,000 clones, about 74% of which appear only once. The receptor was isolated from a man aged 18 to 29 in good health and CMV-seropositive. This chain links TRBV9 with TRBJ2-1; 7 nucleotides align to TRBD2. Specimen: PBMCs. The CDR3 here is CASNAGGSSYNEQFF. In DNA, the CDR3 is TGTGCCAGCAATGCAGGCGGGAGCTCCTACAATGAGCAGTTCTTC.